This T cell receptor beta chain was recorded in a study of shared clonotypes between healthy human individuals. TCRdb's table, derived via immunoSEQ multiplex PCR, lists solely in-frame clones and lacks some. The top ten clones hold around 0.13% of a sample with 2,100,000 or so clones, around 95% of them seen once. This clone appeared a single time. The receptor's source is a man between 18 and 29 years old in good health. Sequencing was performed on naive CD4+ T cells sorted from blood. Subset in this sample: CD45RA+ positively selected.

The CDR3 DNA is TGTGCCAGCAGTTCCGGGACAGGGGTTCTTGTATACGAGCAGTACTTC. Translated: CASSSGTGVLVYEQYF. This chain joins TRBV6-5 and TRBJ2-7; 10 bases match TRBD1. The ends lost 4 bases at V and 4 bases at J; junction bases unmatched: 10. The CDR3 is 16 amino acids. Looked up from germline, CDR1 is MNHEY and CDR2 is SVGAGI.